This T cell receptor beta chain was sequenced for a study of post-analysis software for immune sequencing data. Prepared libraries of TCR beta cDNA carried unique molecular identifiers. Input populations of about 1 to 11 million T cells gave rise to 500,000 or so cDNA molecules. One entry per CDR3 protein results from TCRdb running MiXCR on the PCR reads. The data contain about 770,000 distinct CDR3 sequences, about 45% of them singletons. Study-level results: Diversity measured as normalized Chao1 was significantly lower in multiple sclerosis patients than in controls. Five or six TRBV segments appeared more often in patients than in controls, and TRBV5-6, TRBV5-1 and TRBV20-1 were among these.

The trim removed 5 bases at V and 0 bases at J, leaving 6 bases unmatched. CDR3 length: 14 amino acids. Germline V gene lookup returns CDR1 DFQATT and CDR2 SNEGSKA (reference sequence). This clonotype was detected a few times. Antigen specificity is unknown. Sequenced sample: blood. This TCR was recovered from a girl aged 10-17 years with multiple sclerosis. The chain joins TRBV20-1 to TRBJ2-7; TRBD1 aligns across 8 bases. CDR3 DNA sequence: TGCAGTGCTTGGGACAGGACCTACTCCTACGAGCAGTACTTC. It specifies CSAWDRTYSYEQYF.